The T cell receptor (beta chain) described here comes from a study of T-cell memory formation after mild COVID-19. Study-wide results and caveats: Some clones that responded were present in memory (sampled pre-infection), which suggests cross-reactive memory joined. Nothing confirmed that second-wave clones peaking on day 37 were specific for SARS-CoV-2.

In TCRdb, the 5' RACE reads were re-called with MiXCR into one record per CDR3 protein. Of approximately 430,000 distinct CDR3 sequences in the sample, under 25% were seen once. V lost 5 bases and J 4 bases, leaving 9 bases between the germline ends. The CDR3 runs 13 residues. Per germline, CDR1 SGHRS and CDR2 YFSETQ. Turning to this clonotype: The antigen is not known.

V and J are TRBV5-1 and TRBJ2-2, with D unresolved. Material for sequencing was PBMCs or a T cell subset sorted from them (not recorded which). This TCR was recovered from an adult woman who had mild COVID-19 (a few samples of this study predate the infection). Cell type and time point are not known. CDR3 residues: CASRTVPTGELFF. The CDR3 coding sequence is TGCGCCAGCAGGACGGTTCCCACCGGGGAGCTGTTTTTT. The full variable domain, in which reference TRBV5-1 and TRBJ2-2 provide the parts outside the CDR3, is KAGVTQTPRYLIKTRGQQVTLSCSPISGHRSVSWYQQTPGQGLQFLFEYFSETQRNKGNFPGRFSGRQFSNSRSEMNVSTLELGDSALYLCASRTVPTGELFFGEGSRLTVL.